This is a list of T cell receptor beta chains from one sample in a study of early T cells in non-severe SARS-CoV-2 infection. TCRdb redid the calling of the 5' RACE reads with MiXCR, one entry per CDR3 protein. The data show 30,000 to 40,000 distinct CDR3 sequences, around 4.5% seen once. The sample taken for sequencing was whole blood. The receptors here all came from an adult who was a healthcare worker with PCR-confirmed SARS-CoV-2 infection or an uninfected control (not recorded which). CDR3s include the opening cysteine and the closing phenylalanine or tryptophan. The D gene is left open where the match is weak. Rows give clone size only sometimes, using once, few, many, or a class for an expanded clone.

v_gene	j_gene	abundance	d_gene	CDR3aa	CDR3nt
TRBV3-1	TRBJ2-4	many	TRBD2	CASRDETSGNIQYF	TGTGCCAGCAGGGACGAGACTAGCGGGAACATTCAGTACTTC
TRBV20-1	TRBJ2-7	many	TRBD2	CSASRLSGSYEQYF	TGCAGTGCTAGTCGGCTTAGCGGGAGTTACGAGCAGTACTTC
TRBV20-1	TRBJ1-1	NA	TRBD1	CSARAGTGRFRTEAFF	TGCAGTGCTAGAGCCGGGACAGGGCGATTTCGGACTGAAGCTTTCTTT
TRBV2	TRBJ2-6	many	TRBD1	CASSELDRGLAGANVLTF	TGTGCCAGCAGTGAATTGGACAGGGGTCTAGCTGGGGCCAACGTCCTGACTTTC
TRBV4-3	TRBJ2-2	many	TRBD1	CASRTGGANTGELFF	TGCGCCAGCAGGACAGGGGGGGCGAACACCGGGGAGCTGTTTTTT
TRBV12-3/TRBV12-4	TRBJ2-7	many	TRBD1	CASSLAPVGQGHYF	TGTGCCAGCAGTTTAGCGCCAGTCGGACAGGGGCATTACTTC
TRBV7-9	TRBJ2-2	many	NA	CASSFFLTVSGELFF	TGTGCCAGCAGCTTTTTCCTCACTGTAAGCGGGGAGCTGTTTTTT
TRBV30	TRBJ2-1	many	NA	CAWSEGLRQIYNEQFF	TGTGCCTGGAGTGAGGGCTTGAGGCAAATTTACAATGAGCAGTTCTTC
TRBV9	TRBJ2-5	few	NA	CASSVDVATQETQYF	TGTGCCAGCAGCGTAGACGTAGCGACTCAAGAGACCCAGTACTTC
TRBV12-3/TRBV12-4	TRBJ2-3	few	NA	CASSFRLDKPGDTQYF	TGTGCCAGCAGTTTCAGACTAGATAAGCCGGGAGATACGCAGTATTTT
TRBV12-3/TRBV12-4	TRBJ2-7	many	NA	CASSLARMGHSSYEQYF	TGTGCCAGCAGTTTAGCGAGAATGGGACATTCCTCCTACGAGCAGTACTTC
TRBV20-1	TRBJ2-7	many	NA	CSATRDSSYEQYF	TGCAGTGCTACCCGGGACTCGTCCTACGAGCAGTACTTC
TRBV7-8	TRBJ1-3	many	NA	CASSFGEGLGGNTIYF	TGTGCCAGCAGCTTCGGGGAGGGACTCGGTGGAAACACCATATATTTT
TRBV28	TRBJ2-7	many	TRBD2	CASSARLASSYEQYF	TGTGCCAGCAGTGCCCGACTAGCGTCGTCGTACGAGCAGTACTTC
TRBV24-1	TRBJ2-3	NA	TRBD2	CATIPAGAVPHSEMGADTQYF	TGTGCCACCATCCCGGCGGGAGCCGTACCGCACTCGGAGATGGGGGCAGATACGCAGTATTTT
TRBV5-6	TRBJ1-1	many	NA	CASSLDRITEAFF	TGTGCCAGCAGCTTGGACAGAATCACTGAAGCTTTCTTT
TRBV11-3	TRBJ2-7	NA	TRBD1	CASSSGGQGAEQYF	TGTGCCAGCAGCTCTGGGGGACAGGGGGCCGAGCAGTACTTC
TRBV21-1	TRBJ2-1	few	NA	CASSKAVLAGGRNEQFF	TGTGCCAGCAGCAAAGCGGTCCTAGCGGGGGGCAGGAATGAGCAGTTCTTC
TRBV19	TRBJ2-7	many	NA	CASMGSSYEQYF	TGTGCCTCGATGGGCAGTTCCTACGAGCAGTACTTC
TRBV2	TRBJ2-2	many	NA	CASRAGNTGELFF	TGTGCCAGCAGAGCAGGAAACACCGGGGAGCTGTTTTTT
TRBV12-3/TRBV12-4	TRBJ2-7	many	NA	CASSPMRGFRSYEQYF	TGTGCCAGCAGTCCGATGCGCGGGTTCCGCTCCTACGAGCAGTACTTC
TRBV3-1	TRBJ2-2	NA	TRBD2	CASSQRTSGNTGELFF	TGTGCCAGCAGCCAAAGGACTAGCGGGAACACCGGGGAGCTGTTTTTT
TRBV29-1	TRBJ2-5	many	NA	CSVVRGGQETQYF	TGCAGCGTTGTTAGGGGGGGCCAAGAGACCCAGTACTTC
TRBV6-4	TRBJ2-1	few	NA	CASSTTPGSYNEQFF	TGTGCCAGCAGTACCACGCCTGGCTCCTACAATGAGCAGTTCTTC
TRBV5-1	TRBJ2-5	many	NA	CASSLMVLQETQYF	TGCGCCAGCAGCTTGATGGTCTTACAAGAGACCCAGTACTTC
TRBV18	TRBJ2-7	many	TRBD1	CASTSPGQGYEQYF	TGTGCCAGCACCTCCCCGGGACAGGGGTACGAGCAGTACTTC
TRBV2	TRBJ2-2	many	TRBD2	CASKGLVLAGELFF	TGTGCCAGCAAGGGACTAGTTCTCGCCGGGGAGCTGTTTTTT
TRBV3-1	TRBJ2-7	few	TRBD2	CASSQFAGVHEQYF	TGTGCCAGCAGCCAATTCGCGGGAGTTCACGAGCAGTACTTC
TRBV6-4	TRBJ2-1	many	TRBD2	CASTPTSGRANEQFF	TGTGCCAGCACACCGACTAGCGGGAGGGCAAATGAGCAGTTCTTC
TRBV20-1	TRBJ2-3	many	NA	CSARDRGITDTQYF	TGCAGTGCTAGAGACCGGGGTATCACAGATACGCAGTATTTT
TRBV11-2	TRBJ2-3	many	NA	CASSPLRGGPTDTQYF	TGTGCCAGCAGCCCATTGAGGGGGGGCCCCACAGATACGCAGTATTTT
TRBV6-6	TRBJ2-1	many	NA	CATRRGGSYNEQFF	TGTGCCACCCGGCGGGGAGGATCCTACAATGAGCAGTTCTTC
TRBV3-1	TRBJ2-1	NA	TRBD2	CASSQGGLAGRNEQFF	TGTGCCAGCAGCCAAGGGGGACTAGCGGGACGGAACGAGCAGTTCTTC
TRBV7-8	TRBJ1-1	many	NA	CASSLATVNTEAFF	TGTGCCAGCAGCTTAGCGACTGTGAACACTGAAGCTTTCTTT
TRBV29-1	TRBJ2-4	NA	NA	CSVGDPVAKNIQYF	TGCAGCGTGGGGGACCCGGTAGCCAAAAACATTCAGTACTTC
TRBV7-9	TRBJ2-1	many	NA	CASSSSTPNEQFF	TGTGCCAGCAGCTCCTCCACTCCAAATGAGCAGTTCTTC
TRBV7-8	TRBJ2-7	many	NA	CASSPRTSLLTYEQYF	TGTGCCAGCAGCCCTAGGACCTCGCTCCTTACCTACGAGCAGTACTTC
TRBV7-8	TRBJ2-7	many	TRBD2	CASSFGLAGGRVSYEQYF	TGTGCCAGCAGCTTCGGACTAGCGGGGGGGCGTGTATCCTACGAGCAGTACTTC
TRBV12-3/TRBV12-4	TRBJ1-2	many	NA	CASSAQGGFHWGGYTF	TGTGCCAGCAGTGCGCAGGGAGGATTCCATTGGGGAGGCTACACCTTC
TRBV28	TRBJ1-1	many	NA	CASSLRSTANTEAFF	TGTGCCAGCAGTTTAAGGTCGACAGCAAACACTGAAGCTTTCTTT
TRBV3-2	TRBJ2-3	many	NA	CASSLSGTELTPDTQYF	TGTGCCAGCAGCCTTAGCGGGACAGAGCTAACACCAGATACGCAGTATTTT
TRBV2	TRBJ1-1	few	TRBD1	CASSGQGVTEAFF	TGTGCCAGCAGTGGGCAGGGGGTCACTGAAGCTTTCTTT
TRBV11-3	TRBJ2-1	many	NA	CASSRGVGNEQFF	TGTGCCAGCAGTAGAGGGGTCGGGAATGAGCAGTTCTTC
TRBV12-3/TRBV12-4	TRBJ1-1	many	NA	CASSPHQGLNTEAFF	TGTGCCAGCAGTCCTCACCAAGGGTTGAACACTGAAGCTTTCTTT
TRBV28	TRBJ2-1	many	NA	CASTRGGGSYNEQFF	TGTGCCAGCACCCGAGGGGGGGGCTCCTACAATGAGCAGTTCTTC
TRBV28	TRBJ2-3	many	NA	CATTTANTDTQYF	TGTGCCACCACGACAGCCAACACAGATACGCAGTATTTT
TRBV7-6	TRBJ2-7	many	TRBD1	CASSPGTGLREQYF	TGTGCCAGCAGCCCTGGGACAGGGTTGCGGGAGCAGTACTTC